This T cell receptor beta chain is from a study of control samples from healthy donors and cancer patients. Sequenced by immunoSEQ multiplex PCR; TCRdb stores in-frame clones only, minus some. The sample has around 110,000 clones; 93% are singletons. Per germline, CDR1 SGHRS and CDR2 YFSETQ. The CDR3 extends over 15 amino acids. V lost 0 bases and J 2 bases, leaving 9 bases between the germline ends. This chain joins TRBV5-1 and TRBJ1-3; tentatively, D is TRBD1 (6 bases). This receptor was taken from a man aged 25-40 years in good health. The source material was blood. The CDR3 bases are TGCGCCAGCAGCTTGGAACAGGGAGCTGGAAACACCATATATTTT. Its protein is CASSLEQGAGNTIYF.